The T cell receptor (beta chain) described here comes from a study of blood T cells in healthy people across ages. The length of the CDR3 is 12 residues. Germline V gene sequence: CDR1 SNHLY, CDR2 FYNNEI. The V gene lost 7 bases and the J gene lost 6 bases, with 11 bases spanning the gap. Findings and limits, study-wide: When set beside aged donors, long-lived donors presented more naive CD4+ cells and higher diversity.

Combining a sample-barcoded 5' primer with a J-beta primer mix, a second PCR ran for 7 to 11 cycles. Any given sample supplied a minimum of 2.5 million CDR3-containing paired-end reads. TCRdb re-called the 5' RACE reads through MiXCR, storing one row per CDR3 protein. The repertoire holds hundreds of thousands of distinct CDR3 sequences, with 45% to 60% as singletons. Ten or more counts support this clonotype. Its antigen remains unknown. Total RNA extraction produced at least 5.5 micrograms (per sample) for the study. The TCR comes from an elderly woman in good health. The sequenced sample consisted of blood. The rearrangement joins TRBV2 to TRBJ2-3; D is unresolved. This chain's CDR3 is CASTVNVDTQYF. The CDR3 bases are TGTGCCAGCACCGTCAATGTTGATACGCAGTATTTT.